These T cell receptor beta chains were read from a single sample in a study of cytotoxic CD8 clonotypes in ibrutinib-treated CLL. Clones were read by immunoSEQ multiplex PCR, and TCRdb kept only the in-frame ones, dropping some. The table lists approximately 32,000 clones, more than 65% of them singletons. The starting material was PBMCs, obtained before ibrutinib treatment. All receptors come from a human donor with chronic lymphocytic leukemia. The CDR3 runs from the conserved cysteine through the conserved F or W. D genes are given only for firm matches. A row's size may be missing; if present it is once, few, many or a size class.

-	TRBJ2-5	TRBV2	TRBD2	CASEMGLQKTQYF	TGTGCCAGCGAAATGGGACTACAAAAGACCCAGTACTTC
once	TRBJ1-4	TRBV19	TRBD1	CASSLRTGGTNEKLFF	TGTGCCAGTAGTCTGAGGACAGGGGGCACTAATGAAAAACTGTTTTTT
-	TRBJ2-1	TRBV4-2	TRBD2	CASSQVGSGRRDEQFF	TGTGCCAGCAGCCAAGTCGGATCCGGGAGGCGGGATGAGCAGTTCTTC
-	TRBJ2-7	TRBV30	-	CAWTRSSEQYF	TGTGCCTGGACCAGAAGTAGCGAGCAGTACTTC
-	TRBJ2-1	TRBV28	TRBD1	CASSLGTGHNEQFF	TGTGCCAGCAGTTTAGGGACAGGGCACAATGAGCAGTTCTTC
-	TRBJ1-1	TRBV9	-	CASSLTQGNTEAFF	TGTGCCAGCAGCCTAACACAGGGGAACACTGAAGCTTTCTTT
-	TRBJ2-7	TRBV10-3	-	CAISVQNEQYF	TGTGCCATCAGTGTGCAAAACGAGCAGTACTTC
-	TRBJ1-3	TRBV7-2	TRBD1	CASSFRGPSAISGNTIYF	TGTGCCAGCAGCTTCAGGGGGCCCTCGGCTATCTCTGGAAACACCATATATTTT
-	TRBJ2-7	TRBV10-3	-	CAISESLGGSDGEQYF	TGTGCCATCAGTGAGTCTTTAGGGGGATCCGACGGCGAGCAGTACTTC
-	TRBJ1-5	TRBV10-3	-	CAIKGVGDNQPQHF	TGTGCCATCAAGGGAGTGGGAGATAATCAGCCCCAGCATTTT
-	TRBJ1-6	TRBV7-4	-	CASSLGQLNSPLHF	TGTGCCAGCAGCTTAGGACAGCTTAATTCACCCCTCCACTTT
-	TRBJ2-5	TRBV2	TRBD2	CASRTSLETQYF	TGTGCCAGCCGGACTAGTTTGGAGACCCAGTACTTC
-	TRBJ1-4	TRBV6-8	-	CASSYSQGGDEKLFF	TGTGCCAGCAGTTACTCCCAGGGAGGGGATGAAAAACTGTTTTTT
-	TRBJ2-7	TRBV28	-	CASSLSPLSEQYF	TGTGCCAGCAGTTTATCCCCTTTGTCCGAGCAGTACTTC
-	TRBJ2-1	TRBV4-2	TRBD2	CASSTHLAGDDNEQFF	TGTGCCAGCAGCACCCACCTAGCGGGGGACGACAATGAGCAGTTCTTC
-	TRBJ2-1	TRBV5-1	TRBD2	CASSWMTSGAGNEQFF	TGCGCCAGCAGCTGGATGACTAGCGGGGCGGGCAATGAGCAGTTCTTC
-	TRBJ1-5	TRBV2	TRBD1	CASRDRGEQPQHF	TGTGCCAGCCGGGACAGGGGTGAGCAGCCCCAGCATTTT
-	TRBJ1-2	TRBV5-1	-	CASSDGYGYTF	TGCGCCAGCAGTGACGGTTATGGCTACACCTTC
-	TRBJ2-5	TRBV27	-	CASSLDSGETQYF	TGTGCCAGCAGTTTAGACAGTGGAGAGACCCAGTACTTC
once	TRBJ1-2	TRBV10-3	-	CAIRDGNYGYTF	TGTGCCATCCGGGACGGGAACTATGGCTACACCTTC
-	TRBJ1-2	TRBV7-8	-	CASSGRADPNYGYTF	TGTGCCAGCAGTGGTCGAGCAGACCCTAACTATGGCTACACCTTC
-	TRBJ2-6	TRBV5-1	-	CASSLSGPSGANVLTF	TGCGCCAGCAGTTTATCAGGGCCCTCTGGGGCCAACGTCCTGACTTTC
-	TRBJ2-5	TRBV5-1	-	CASSRSGQGGQTQYF	TGCGCCAGCAGCCGATCAGGACAGGGAGGGCAGACCCAGTACTTC
-	TRBJ2-2	TRBV2	TRBD1	CASRLGTGNTGELFF	TGTGCCAGCAGACTGGGGACAGGTAACACCGGGGAGCTGTTTTTT